A selection of T cell receptor beta chains follows, all from one sample in a study of vaccination effects on CD4 cells after COVID-19. The assay was immunoSEQ multiplex PCR, and TCRdb's table has in-frame clones only and misses some. This sample yields approximately 70,000 clones, of which 65% to 75% are seen a single time; under 6% belongs to the top ten. Their antigens remain unidentified. The sample here was CD4+ T cells from PBMCs cultured with HIV peptides, taken before COVID-19 vaccination. The receptor set was obtained from a human donor who had a prior SARS-CoV-2 infection. Both conserved end residues are part of each CDR3. The D gene is left open where the match is weak. Part of the rows lack a size; the others show once, few, many or a class for expanded clones.

J | V | size | D | DNA | CDR3
TRBJ2-1 | TRBV5-1 | - | TRBD2 | TGCGCCAGCAGCTTGGGTCTAGCGGGGGGGCCGCAGTTCTTC | CASSLGLAGGPQFF
TRBJ2-3 | TRBV5-4 | few | - | TGTGCCAGCAGCTTGGGTCCTGGTACAGATACGCAGTATTTT | CASSLGPGTDTQYF
TRBJ1-2 | TRBV4-1 | - | - | TGCGCCAGCAGGCCCAACGGATTAGCGCGTGGCTACACCTTC | CASRPNGLARGYTF
TRBJ2-1 | TRBV5-1 | - | - | TGCGCCAGCAGCACAAACCGGGGGGCGAATGAGCAGTTCTTC | CASSTNRGANEQFF
TRBJ1-4 | TRBV5-1 | - | TRBD1 | TGCGCCAGCAGCTTAACGACAGGGTATAATGAAAAACTGTTTTTT | CASSLTTGYNEKLFF
TRBJ2-3 | TRBV7-6 | - | - | TGTGCCAGCAGCTTGGGGTTCGCAGATACGCAGTATTTT | CASSLGFADTQYF
TRBJ2-5 | TRBV5-6 | - | TRBD2 | TGTGCCAGCAGCTTGGAGAGTACTAGCGGAGCGCGCAGTGGAGAGACCCAGTACTTC | CASSLESTSGARSGETQYF
TRBJ2-7 | TRBV9 | - | - | TGTGCCAGCAGCGTAGAAACCCCCAGGGTTCCGAGCTCCTACGAGCAGTACTTC | CASSVETPRVPSSYEQYF
TRBJ2-7 | TRBV13 | - | TRBD1 | TGTGCCAGCAGCTTACCGGACAGGGGGTCCGAGCAGTACTTC | CASSLPDRGSEQYF
TRBJ1-1 | TRBV6-2/TRBV6-3 | few | - | TGTGCCAGCAGTTACTCGACAGGAGACATGAACACTGAAGCTTTCTTT | CASSYSTGDMNTEAFF
TRBJ2-5 | TRBV7-2 | - | TRBD2 | TGTGCCAGCAGATTCACTAGCGGGAATAAAGAGACCCAGTACTTC | CASRFTSGNKETQYF
TRBJ2-1 | TRBV19 | few | - | TGTGCCAGTAGTATAGATTATGAGAATGAGCAGTTCTTC | CASSIDYENEQFF
TRBJ2-3 | TRBV7-2 | - | - | TGTGCCAGCAGCCTTTGGACAGATACGCAGTATTTT | CASSLWTDTQYF
TRBJ2-7 | TRBV5-4 | - | TRBD2 | TGTGCCAGCAGCTTGCGGGGGGGCGCGGCTGGGGGAGAGCAGTACTTC | CASSLRGGAAGGEQYF
TRBJ2-5 | TRBV19 | - | TRBD1 | TGTGCCAGTAGCGGGACAGCCCAAGAGACCCAGTACTTC | CASSGTAQETQYF
TRBJ1-6 | TRBV11-2 | once | - | TGTGCCAGCAGCCGACTACCCCAGCCCTTCTCACCCCTCCACTTT | CASSRLPQPFSPLHF
TRBJ2-1 | TRBV6-2/TRBV6-3 | - | - | TGTGCCAGCAGTTACTGGGGTATAACGAGTGAGCAGTTCTTC | CASSYWGITSEQFF
TRBJ2-5 | TRBV6-6 | - | - | TGTGCCAGCAGTTACGGGGAGACCCAGTACTTC | CASSYGETQYF
TRBJ2-7 | TRBV6-1 | - | TRBD1 | TGTGCCAGCAGTGAATGGGGACAGGCCTACGAGCAGTACTTC | CASSEWGQAYEQYF
TRBJ2-1 | TRBV7-9 | - | - | TGTGCCACCGCAAACCAGAGGGCGACTGACAATGAGCAGTTCTTC | CATANQRATDNEQFF
TRBJ1-5 | TRBV12-5 | - | TRBD1 | TGTGCTAGTGGCTGGGACAGGGATCAGCCCCAGCATTTT | CASGWDRDQPQHF
TRBJ2-2 | TRBV9 | - | - | TGTGCCAGCAGCGTATTGGGGGGCGCGAGCACCGGGGAGCTGTTTTTT | CASSVLGGASTGELFF
TRBJ2-3 | TRBV7-3 | medium-sized | - | TGTGCCAGCAGCTTAGGTCATCAACTAGGCTTGGATACGCAGTATTTT | CASSLGHQLGLDTQYF
TRBJ2-1 | TRBV5-1 | - | TRBD2 | TGCGCCAGCAGCTGGGGACTAGCGGGAAGGGATGAGCAGTTCTTC | CASSWGLAGRDEQFF
TRBJ2-3 | TRBV4-1 | - | - | TGCGCCAGCAGCCAAGGGAGGGGTTTCGTGGGCACAGATACGCAGTATTTT | CASSQGRGFVGTDTQYF
TRBJ2-7 | TRBV27 | - | TRBD1 | TGTGCCAGCAGTATACAGGGGATGGGGGTTTACGAGCAGTACTTC | CASSIQGMGVYEQYF
TRBJ2-6 | TRBV9 | - | - | TGTGCCAGCAGCGCCGGAGGGCGGGCCGATAACTCTGGGGCCAACGTCCTGACTTTC | CASSAGGRADNSGANVLTF
TRBJ2-2 | TRBV6-2/TRBV6-3 | - | - | TGTGCCAGCAGTTTATACGAACCCAACACCGGGGAGCTGTTTTTT | CASSLYEPNTGELFF
TRBJ1-4 | TRBV30 | - | - | TGTGCCTGGAGTGTTGCCCACCATGGGAGAACTAATGAAAAACTGTTTTTT | CAWSVAHHGRTNEKLFF
TRBJ1-1 | TRBV9 | - | - | TGTGCCAGCAGTCGGGGACGGGAGAACACTGAAGCTTTCTTT | CASSRGRENTEAFF
TRBJ2-7 | TRBV19 | - | - | TGTGCCAGTAGTATTGCACAAGGGGGTTACGAGCAGTACTTC | CASSIAQGGYEQYF
TRBJ1-2 | TRBV20-1 | - | TRBD1 | TGCAGTGCTAGTGGGGACAGGGCCGGCTACACCTTC | CSASGDRAGYTF
TRBJ2-2 | TRBV5-1 | - | - | TGCGCCAGCAGCTTGAAATTATTCGGAACTGCGAACACCGGGGAGCTGTTTTTT | CASSLKLFGTANTGELFF
TRBJ2-1 | TRBV18 | - | TRBD2 | TGTGCCAGCTCCCTCGGGCTAGCGGGAGATGGTAGTGAGCAGTTCTTC | CASSLGLAGDGSEQFF
TRBJ1-4 | TRBV2 | few | - | TGTGCCAGCAGTGTTCAGGGGACTGCTAATGAAAAACTGTTTTTT | CASSVQGTANEKLFF
TRBJ2-5 | TRBV18 | few | TRBD2 | TGTGCCAGCTCAAGGACTAGCGGGATTCAAGAGACCCAGTACTTC | CASSRTSGIQETQYF
TRBJ2-4 | TRBV30 | - | TRBD1 | TGTGCCTGGAATGGGGACAGAACATTTCTAGCCAAAAACATTCAGTACTTC | CAWNGDRTFLAKNIQYF
TRBJ2-7 | TRBV3-1/TRBV3-2 | - | - | TGTGCCAGCAGCCAAGGATTCTCGGGGATTCGGAACGAGCAGTACTTC | CASSQGFSGIRNEQYF
TRBJ2-7 | TRBV5-1 | - | - | TGCGCCAGCAGCGAGAAGAGGGCTAACGAGCAGTACTTC | CASSEKRANEQYF
TRBJ2-7 | TRBV5-1 | - | - | TGCGCCAGCAGGAACGATACCGGGTACGAGCAGTACTTC | CASRNDTGYEQYF
TRBJ1-2 | TRBV5-1 | few | - | TGCGCCAGCAGCTTGGATCCGGGAAACTATGGCTACACCTTC | CASSLDPGNYGYTF
TRBJ2-5 | TRBV4-3 | - | - | TGCGCCAGCAGCCAAGGAAGCTGGGGTGAGACCCAGTACTTC | CASSQGSWGETQYF
TRBJ2-3 | TRBV12-1 | - | - | TGTGCCAGCAGGGGACTAGCGGGGGGCGTTTTGTCGCAGTATTTT | CASRGLAGGVLSQYF
TRBJ2-1 | TRBV2 | - | - | TGTGCCAGCTGTGCAAAAACCTACAATGAGCAGTTCTTC | CASCAKTYNEQFF
TRBJ2-5 | TRBV5-1 | - | - | TGCGCCAGCAGCTTGGCTACGGATTTTCAAGAGACCCAGTACTTC | CASSLATDFQETQYF
TRBJ2-1 | TRBV11-3 | few | TRBD2 | TGTGCCAGCAGCTCCCAGACTAGCGGGAGAATAGGTGAGCAGTTCTTC | CASSSQTSGRIGEQFF
TRBJ1-1 | TRBV25-1 | - | TRBD1 | TGTGCCAGCAGTGAATTGGGCAGGGGGCACACTGAAGCTTTCTTT | CASSELGRGHTEAFF